The entry below describes one T cell receptor beta chain. The data derive from a study of T cell changes during pregnancy in multiple sclerosis. The CDR3 extends over 17 amino acids. V lost 1 base and J 2 bases, leaving 13 bases between the germline ends. Germline CDR1 SGHRS, CDR2 YFSETQ. Repertoires were generated with immunoSEQ multiplex PCR, while TCRdb's copy carries only in-frame clones and drops some. The repertoire includes tens of thousands of clones, about 93% of them detected once, and around 1.4% sits in the top ten. This chain links TRBV5-1 with TRBJ2-6; D is possibly TRBD1 (6 bases). The sequencing here drew on peripheral blood, taken in the third trimester of pregnancy. The source of this sequence is a female donor in good health, enrolled as a control in a pregnancy study. The CDR3 here is CASSLRAGAPGANVLTF. The CDR3 DNA reads as TGCGCCAGCAGCTTGAGGGCAGGGGCTCCTGGGGCCAACGTCCTGACTTTC.